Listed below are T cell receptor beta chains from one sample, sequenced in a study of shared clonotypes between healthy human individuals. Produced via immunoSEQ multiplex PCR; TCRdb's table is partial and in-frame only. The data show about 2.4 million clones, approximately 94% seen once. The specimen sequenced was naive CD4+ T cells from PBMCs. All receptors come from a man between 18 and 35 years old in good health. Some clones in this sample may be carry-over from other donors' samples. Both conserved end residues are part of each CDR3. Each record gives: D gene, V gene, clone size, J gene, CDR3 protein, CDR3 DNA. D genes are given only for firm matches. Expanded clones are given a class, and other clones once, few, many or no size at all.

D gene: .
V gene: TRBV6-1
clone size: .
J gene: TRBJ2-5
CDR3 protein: CASSEKGGTGTQYF
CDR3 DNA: TGTGCCAGCAGTGAGAAAGGAGGTACGGGGACCCAGTACTTC

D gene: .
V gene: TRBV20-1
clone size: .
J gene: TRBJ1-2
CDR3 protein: CSAGAWGASSF
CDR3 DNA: TGCAGTGCGGGGGCCTGGGGGGCCTCGTCCTTC

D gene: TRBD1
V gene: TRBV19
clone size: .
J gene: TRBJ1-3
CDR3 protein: CASSTGGGGNTIYF
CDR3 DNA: TGTGCCAGTAGTACAGGGGGCGGCGGAAACACCATATATTTT

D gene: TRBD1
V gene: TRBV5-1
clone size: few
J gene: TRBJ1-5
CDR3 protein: CASSLDRGNQPQHF
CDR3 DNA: TGCGCCAGCAGCTTGGACAGGGGGAACCAGCCCCAGCATTTT

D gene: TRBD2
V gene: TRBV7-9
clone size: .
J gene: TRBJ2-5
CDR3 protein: CASSLATLAGVTKTQYF
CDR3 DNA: TGTGCCAGCAGCTTAGCTACCCTAGCGGGAGTAACGAAGACCCAGTACTTC

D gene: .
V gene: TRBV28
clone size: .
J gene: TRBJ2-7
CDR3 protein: CASLEGGSTYEQYF
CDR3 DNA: TGTGCCAGCCTGGAAGGGGGTAGCACCTACGAGCAGTACTTC

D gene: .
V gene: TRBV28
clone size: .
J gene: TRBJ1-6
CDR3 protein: CASITPGTFNNSPLHF
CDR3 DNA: TGTGCCAGCATCACTCCCGGGACATTTAATAATTCACCCCTCCACTTT

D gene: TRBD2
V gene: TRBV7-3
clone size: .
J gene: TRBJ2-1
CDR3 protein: CASSAWGGSGYNEQFF
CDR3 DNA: TGTGCCAGCAGCGCTTGGGGCGGGAGCGGCTACAATGAGCAGTTCTTC

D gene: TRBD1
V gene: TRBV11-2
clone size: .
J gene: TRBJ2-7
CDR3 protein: CASSFSDRYEQYF
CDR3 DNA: TGTGCCAGCAGCTTTTCGGACAGGTACGAGCAGTACTTC

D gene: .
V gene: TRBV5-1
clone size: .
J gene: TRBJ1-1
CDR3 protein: CASSGGRAGTEAFF
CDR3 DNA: TGCGCCAGCAGCGGCGGCAGGGCCGGCACTGAAGCTTTCTTT

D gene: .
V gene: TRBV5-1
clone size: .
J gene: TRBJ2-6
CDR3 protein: CASSLVPGATGANVLTF
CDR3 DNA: TGCGCCAGCAGCTTGGTACCGGGGGCTACTGGGGCCAACGTCCTGACTTTC

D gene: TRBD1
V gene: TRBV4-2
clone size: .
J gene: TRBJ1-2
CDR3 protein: CASSVAGQGHGYTF
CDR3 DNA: TGTGCCAGCAGCGTAGCTGGACAGGGGCATGGCTACACCTTC

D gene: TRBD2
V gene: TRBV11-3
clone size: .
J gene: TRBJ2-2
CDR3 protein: CASSPTSGNTGELFF
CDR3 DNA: TGTGCCAGCAGCCCAACTAGCGGAAACACCGGGGAGCTGTTTTTT

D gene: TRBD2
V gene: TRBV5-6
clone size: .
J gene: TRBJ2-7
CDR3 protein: CASSLGGTSGRKNEQYF
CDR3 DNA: TGTGCCAGCAGCTTGGGGGGTACTAGCGGGAGAAAGAACGAGCAGTACTTC

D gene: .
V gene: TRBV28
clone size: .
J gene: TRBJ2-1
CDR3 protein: CASSFEGGVRFF
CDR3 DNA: TGTGCCAGCAGTTTTGAGGGGGGGGTGCGGTTCTTC

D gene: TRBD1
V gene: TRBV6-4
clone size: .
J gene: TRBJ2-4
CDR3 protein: CASRFRGTLAKNIQYF
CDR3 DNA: TGTGCCAGCAGGTTCAGGGGGACCCTAGCCAAAAACATTCAGTACTTC

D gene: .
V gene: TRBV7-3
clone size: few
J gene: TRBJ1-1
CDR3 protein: CASSLRADTEAFF
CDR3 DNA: TGTGCCAGCAGCTTAAGGGCAGACACTGAAGCTTTCTTT

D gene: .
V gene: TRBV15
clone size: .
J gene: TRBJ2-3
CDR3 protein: CATSRERMPLTDTQYF
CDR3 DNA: TGTGCCACCAGCAGAGAACGGATGCCTCTTACAGATACGCAGTATTTT

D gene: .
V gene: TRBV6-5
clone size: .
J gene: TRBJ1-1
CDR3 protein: CASTGGVGTEAFF
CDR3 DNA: TGTGCCAGCACTGGAGGGGTAGGGACTGAAGCTTTCTTT

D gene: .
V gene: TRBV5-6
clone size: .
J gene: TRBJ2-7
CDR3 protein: CASSLRRGGEQYF
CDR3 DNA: TGTGCCAGCAGCTTGCGCCGTGGGGGCGAGCAGTACTTC

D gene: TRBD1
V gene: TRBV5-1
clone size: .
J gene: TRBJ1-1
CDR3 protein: CASFPQGSNTEAFF
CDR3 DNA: TGCGCCAGTTTCCCACAGGGGTCGAACACTGAAGCTTTCTTT

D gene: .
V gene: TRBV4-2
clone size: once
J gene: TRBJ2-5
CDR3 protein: CASSQGFPGLPLEQYF
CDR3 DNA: TGTGCCAGCAGCCAAGGCTTTCCAGGACTCCCTCTAGAGCAGTACTTC

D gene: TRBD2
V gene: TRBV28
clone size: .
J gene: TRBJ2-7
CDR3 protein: CASSSSGKSYEQYF
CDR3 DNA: TGTGCCAGCAGTTCTAGCGGGAAGAGTTACGAGCAGTACTTC

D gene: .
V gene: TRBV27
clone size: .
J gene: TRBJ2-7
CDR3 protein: CASSIRGGYYEQYF
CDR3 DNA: TGTGCCAGCAGTATAAGGGGTGGATACTACGAGCAGTACTTC

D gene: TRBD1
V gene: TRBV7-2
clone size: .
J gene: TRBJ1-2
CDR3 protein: CASSSGQGAFYGYTF
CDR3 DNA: TGTGCCAGCAGCTCCGGACAGGGGGCCTTTTATGGCTACACCTTC

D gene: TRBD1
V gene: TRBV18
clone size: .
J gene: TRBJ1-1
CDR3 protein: CASSSTLGQGRNTEAFF
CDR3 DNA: TGTGCCAGCTCATCGACCCTGGGACAGGGGAGGAACACTGAAGCTTTCTTT

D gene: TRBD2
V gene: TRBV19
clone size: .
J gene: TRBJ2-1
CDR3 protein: CASSTPAGGPNNEQFF
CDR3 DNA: TGTGCCAGTAGTACCCCAGCGGGAGGGCCTAATAATGAGCAGTTCTTC

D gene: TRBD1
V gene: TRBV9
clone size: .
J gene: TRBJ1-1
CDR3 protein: CASSARTGGMNTEAFF
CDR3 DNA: TGTGCCAGCAGCGCCCGGACAGGGGGCATGAACACTGAAGCTTTCTTT

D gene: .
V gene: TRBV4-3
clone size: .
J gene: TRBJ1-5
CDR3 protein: CASSQGNPYSNQPQHF
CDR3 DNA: TGCGCCAGCAGCCAAGGAAATCCTTATAGCAATCAGCCCCAGCATTTT

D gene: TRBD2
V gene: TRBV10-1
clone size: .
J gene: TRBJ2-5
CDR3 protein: CASSVVLAGGQETQYF
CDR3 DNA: TGCGCCAGCAGTGTGGTTCTAGCGGGGGGCCAAGAGACCCAGTACTTC

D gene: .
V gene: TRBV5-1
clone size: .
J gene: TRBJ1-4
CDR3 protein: CASSSRRQEPGEKLFF
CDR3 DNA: TGCGCCAGCAGCTCACGAAGACAGGAGCCCGGGGAAAAACTGTTTTTT

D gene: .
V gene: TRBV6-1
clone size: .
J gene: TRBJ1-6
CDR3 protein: CASKTDYNSPLHF
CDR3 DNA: TGTGCCAGCAAGACAGACTATAATTCACCCCTCCACTTT

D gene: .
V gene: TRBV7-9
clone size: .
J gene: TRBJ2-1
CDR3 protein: CASNSLGAGHSYNEQFF
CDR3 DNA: TGTGCCAGCAACTCACTGGGGGCAGGTCACTCCTACAATGAGCAGTTCTTC

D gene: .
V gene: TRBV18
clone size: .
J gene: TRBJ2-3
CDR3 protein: CASSPGRTDTQYF
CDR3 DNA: TGTGCCAGCTCGCCTGGGAGAACAGATACGCAGTATTTT

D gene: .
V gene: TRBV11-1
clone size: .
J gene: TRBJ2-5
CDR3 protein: CASSSHRVGETQYF
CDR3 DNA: TGTGCCAGCAGCTCCCACCGGGTGGGGGAGACCCAGTACTTC

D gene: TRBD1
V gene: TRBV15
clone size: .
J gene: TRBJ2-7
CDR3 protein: CATSRSLGQGITYEQYF
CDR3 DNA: TGTGCCACCAGCAGATCCCTCGGACAGGGGATCACCTACGAGCAGTACTTC

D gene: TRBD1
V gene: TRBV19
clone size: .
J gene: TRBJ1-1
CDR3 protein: CASSLTQGGADGLEAFF
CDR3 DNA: TGTGCCAGTAGCCTAACCCAGGGGGGCGCCGACGGTCTGGAAGCTTTCTTT

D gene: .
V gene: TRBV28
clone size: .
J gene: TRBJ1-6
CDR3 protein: CASSGGSPLHF
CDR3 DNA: TGTGCCAGCAGTGGGGGTTCACCCCTCCACTTT

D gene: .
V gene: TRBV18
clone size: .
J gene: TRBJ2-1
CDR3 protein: CASSLRLVAWENEQFF
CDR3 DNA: TGTGCCAGCTCCCTCCGGCTAGTGGCTTGGGAGAATGAGCAGTTCTTC

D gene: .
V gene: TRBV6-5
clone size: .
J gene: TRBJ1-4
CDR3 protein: CASSYSGGRANEKLFF
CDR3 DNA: TGTGCCAGCAGTTACTCAGGGGGAAGGGCTAATGAAAAACTGTTTTTT

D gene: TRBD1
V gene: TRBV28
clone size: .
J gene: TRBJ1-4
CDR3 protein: CASSSPQRQGKGEKLFF
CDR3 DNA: TGTGCCAGCAGTTCGCCGCAACGACAGGGGAAGGGGGAAAAACTGTTTTTT

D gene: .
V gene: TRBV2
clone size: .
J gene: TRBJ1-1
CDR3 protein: CASSQAPMNTEAFF
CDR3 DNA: TGTGCCAGCAGCCAGGCCCCCATGAACACTGAAGCTTTCTTT

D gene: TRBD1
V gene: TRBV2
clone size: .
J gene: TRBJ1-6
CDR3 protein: CASSPGQGNSSPLHF
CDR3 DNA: TGTGCCAGCAGCCCCGGACAGGGGAACAGTTCACCCCTCCACTTT

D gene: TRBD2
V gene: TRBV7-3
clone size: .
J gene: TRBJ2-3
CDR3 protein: CASSLTAGGVWDTQYF
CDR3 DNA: TGTGCCAGCAGCTTAACGGCGGGGGGCGTATGGGATACGCAGTATTTT

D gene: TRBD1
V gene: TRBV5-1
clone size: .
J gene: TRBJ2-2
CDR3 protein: CASSLEITGDTGELFF
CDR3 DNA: TGCGCCAGCAGCTTGGAGATTACAGGGGACACCGGGGAGCTGTTTTTT

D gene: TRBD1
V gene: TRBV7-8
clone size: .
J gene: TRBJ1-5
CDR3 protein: CASSLDSGGDQPQHF
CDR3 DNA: TGTGCCAGCAGCTTAGATTCAGGGGGTGACCAGCCCCAGCATTTT

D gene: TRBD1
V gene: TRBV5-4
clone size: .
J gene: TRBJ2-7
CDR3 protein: CAVLQGGEQYF
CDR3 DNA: TGTGCCGTTTTACAGGGGGGCGAGCAGTACTTC

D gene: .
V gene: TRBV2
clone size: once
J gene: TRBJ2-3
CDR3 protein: CASSGQAGYTDTQYF
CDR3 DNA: TGTGCCAGCAGTGGTCAGGCGGGATACACAGATACGCAGTATTTT

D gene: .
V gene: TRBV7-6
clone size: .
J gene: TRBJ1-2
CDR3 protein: CASSPHLRVGYTF
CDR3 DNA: TGTGCCAGCAGCCCTCACCTCAGGGTGGGCTACACCTTC

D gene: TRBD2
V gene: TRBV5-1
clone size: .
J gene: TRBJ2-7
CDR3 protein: CASSSLLNHGRSYEQYF
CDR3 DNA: TGCGCCAGCAGCTCCCTCTTGAATCACGGGAGGTCCTACGAGCAGTACTTC

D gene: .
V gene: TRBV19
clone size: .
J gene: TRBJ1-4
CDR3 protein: CASSIRHRGTNEKLFF
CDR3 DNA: TGTGCCAGTAGTATTCGGCACAGAGGTACTAATGAAAAACTGTTTTTT

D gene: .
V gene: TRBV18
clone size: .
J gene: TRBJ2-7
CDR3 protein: CASSSYPVLSYEQYF
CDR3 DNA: TGTGCCAGCTCCTCCTACCCGGTCCTCTCCTACGAGCAGTACTTC

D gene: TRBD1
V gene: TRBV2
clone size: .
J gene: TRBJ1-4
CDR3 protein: CASSESTGVATNEKLFF
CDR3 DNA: TGTGCCAGCAGTGAGTCGACAGGGGTGGCAACTAATGAAAAACTGTTTTTT

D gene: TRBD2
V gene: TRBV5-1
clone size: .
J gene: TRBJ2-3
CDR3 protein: CASSLSGGHTDTQYF
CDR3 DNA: TGCGCCAGCAGCCTTAGCGGGGGACACACAGATACGCAGTATTTT

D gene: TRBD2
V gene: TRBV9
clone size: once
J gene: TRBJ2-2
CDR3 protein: CASSVGGRSLGELFF
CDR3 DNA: TGTGCCAGCAGCGTAGGCGGGAGGAGTCTCGGGGAGCTGTTTTTT